A single sample is the source of the 5 T cell receptor beta chains below, sequenced in a study of blood T cells in healthy people across ages. The authors ran a second PCR of roughly 6 to 12 cycles using a sample-barcoded 5' primer and a J-beta primer mix. TCRdb reanalysed the 5' RACE reads using MiXCR and keeps one entry per CDR3 protein. The data contain roughly 2 million distinct CDR3 sequences, roughly 49% of them singletons. The sample taken for sequencing was blood. The origin of the receptors is a woman between 40 and 55 years old in good health.

This chain uses TRBV20-1 with TRBJ2-3, with D maybe TRBD1 (5 bases). The CDR3 spans 14 residues. V lost 4 bases and J 2 bases, leaving 13 bases between the germline ends. Looked up from germline, CDR1 is DFQATT and CDR2 is SNEGSKA (reference sequence). DNA for the CDR3: TGCAGTGCTATCCCCCCGACAGACACAGATACGCAGTATTTT. It specifies CSAIPPTDTDTQYF.

This chain joins TRBV29-1 and TRBJ2-5; D gene unclear. CDR1 SQVTM and CDR2 ANQGSEA come from the germline V gene. The CDR3 covers 15 residues. DNA for the CDR3: TGCACCTCGTTGAATAAGGCAGTCCTCCAAGAGACCCAGTACTTC. Its protein product is CTSLNKAVLQETQYF.

This chain connects TRBV28 to TRBJ2-3; D gene unclear. CDR3 length: 15 residues. Trimming removed 5 bases from V and 3 bases from J, with 15 bases in between. Germline values: CDR1 MDHEN, CDR2 SYDVKM. CDR3 region: CASSPPAQLTDTQYF. In DNA form, the CDR3 reads TGTGCCAGCAGTCCACCCGCCCAATTGACAGATACGCAGTATTTT. Combining the CDR3 with reference TRBV28 and TRBJ2-3 gives the whole variable domain DVKVTQSSRYLVKRTGEKVFLECVQDMDHENMFWYRQDPGLGLRLIYFSYDVKMKEKGDIPEGYSVSREKKERFSLILESASTNQTSMYLCASSPPAQLTDTQYFGPGTRLTVL.

The chain couples TRBV7-9 to TRBJ1-5; possible D gene TRBD1, 6 bases. The length of the CDR3 is 17 residues. Per the germline V gene, CDR1 is SEHNR and CDR2 is FQNEAQ (reference sequence). The V gene lost 5 bases and the J gene lost 0 bases, with 17 bases spanning the gap. Here the CDR3 DNA reads TGTGCCAGCAGCCCAGACGGACAGAGCGTTAGCAATCAGCCCCAGCATTTT. Protein sequence: CASSPDGQSVSNQPQHF.

This clonotype was picked up a small number of times. The chain couples TRBV20-1 to TRBJ2-7; TRBD2 aligns across 8 bases. The V and J ends lost 3 bases and 5 bases, in that order; junction bases with no gene match: 15. This CDR3 contains 16 residues. Germline V CDR1 and CDR2: DFQATT, SNEGSKA (reference sequence). CDR3 residues: CSARPPQAGAFDEQYF. CDR3 coding DNA: TGCAGTGCTAGGCCCCCCCAAGCGGGGGCCTTTGACGAGCAGTACTTC.